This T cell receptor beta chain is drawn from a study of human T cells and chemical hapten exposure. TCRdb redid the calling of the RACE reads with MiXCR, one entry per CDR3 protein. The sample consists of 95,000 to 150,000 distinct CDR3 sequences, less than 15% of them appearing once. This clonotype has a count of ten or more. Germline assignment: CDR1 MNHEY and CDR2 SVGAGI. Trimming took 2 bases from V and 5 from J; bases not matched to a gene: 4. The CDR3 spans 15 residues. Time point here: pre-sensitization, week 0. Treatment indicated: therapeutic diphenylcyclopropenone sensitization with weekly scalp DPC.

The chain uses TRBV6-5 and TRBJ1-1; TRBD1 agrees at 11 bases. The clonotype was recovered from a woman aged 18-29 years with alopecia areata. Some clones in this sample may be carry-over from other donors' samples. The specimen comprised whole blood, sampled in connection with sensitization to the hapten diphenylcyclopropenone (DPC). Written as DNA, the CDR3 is TGTGCCAGCAGTTACCGGGGACAGGGGGGTACTGAAGCTTTCTTT. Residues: CASSYRGQGGTEAFF.